This T cell receptor beta chain was profiled in a study of cytomegalovirus exposure and HLA in healthy donors. Study-level information: Among about 179 million T cells, an earlier analysis found 117 million unique TCR beta sequences. Whole-study results and caveats: The study labeled approximately 150 TCR beta chains cytomegalovirus-associated. It was reported that the classifier diagnosed cytomegalovirus status with high specificity and sensitivity in both the original and validation cohorts.

CDR1 and CDR2 from the germline V gene are GTSNPN and SVGIG (reference sequence). The CDR3 runs 16 residues. V lost 4 bases to trimming and J lost 6 bases; unmatched junction nucleotides: 15. PCR primers comprised 60 Vbeta and 13 Jbeta primers. Clones were read by immunoSEQ multiplex PCR, and TCRdb kept only the in-frame ones, dropping some. Of about 120,000 clones listed, roughly 76% are singletons. Comments on this clone: Its target is unknown.

The sample taken for sequencing was PBMCs. This TCR was recovered from a woman between 50 and 59 years old in good health and CMV-seronegative. This chain uses TRBV30 with TRBJ1-5; 7 positions agree with TRBD1. The CDR3 region has the DNA TGTGCCTGGACCCCTCTTTCACAGGGGATCGGTCAGCCCCAGCATTTT. Amino acid sequence: CAWTPLSQGIGQPQHF.